These T cell receptor beta chains were read from a single sample in a study of blood T cell repertoires in COVID-19. Using immunoSEQ multiplex PCR, the repertoire was profiled, and TCRdb retains in-frame clones only, with some absent. The sample yields approximately 15,000 clones, under 95% seen once. The sample comprised peripheral blood. These receptors were taken from a man in his 60s with active COVID-19. The CDR3 runs from the conserved cysteine through the conserved F or W. The order of the fields is D gene, J gene, V gene, clone size, CDR3 length, CDR3 protein, CDR3 DNA. The D gene is left open where the match is weak. A clone size is listed for some rows: how often the clone was seen (once, few, many), or a class if it is expanded.

>.|TRBJ2-1|TRBV10-1|.|13
CASNRHIGDEQFF
TGCGCCAGCAATCGACATATAGGGGATGAGCAGTTCTTC
>.|TRBJ2-3|TRBV5-1|.|14
CASSLVADTDTQYF
TGCGCCAGCAGCTTGGTCGCGGATACAGATACGCAGTATTTT
>.|TRBJ2-7|TRBV3-1/TRBV3-2|.|12
CASSQANYEQYF
TGTGCCAGCAGCCAAGCCAACTACGAGCAGTACTTC
>.|TRBJ2-5|TRBV5-6|.|11
CASSLAETQYF
TGTGCCAGCAGCTTGGCGGAGACCCAGTACTTC
>TRBD1|TRBJ1-2|TRBV15|.|15
CATSKPGQGYEGYTF
TGTGCCACCAGCAAGCCGGGACAGGGGTATGAAGGCTACACCTTC
>.|TRBJ2-3|TRBV20-1|.|11
CSARVSDTQYF
TGCAGTGCTAGAGTATCTGATACGCAGTATTTT
>.|TRBJ2-2|TRBV6-5|.|14
CASTTTGGSGELFF
TGTGCCAGCACCACTACCGGAGGGTCCGGGGAGCTGTTTTTT
>TRBD2|TRBJ2-1|TRBV5-1|once|21
CASSWGIPGLAGGLTYNEQFF
TGCGCCAGCAGCTGGGGGATCCCGGGACTAGCGGGGGGTTTAACCTACAATGAGCAGTTCTTC
>.|TRBJ2-2|TRBV12-5|.|17
CASGLFPDSANTGELFF
TGTGCTAGTGGTTTGTTTCCGGACAGCGCGAACACCGGGGAGCTGTTTTTT
>.|TRBJ1-3|TRBV4-1|large|16
CASSQDMSSPGNTIYF
TGCGCCAGCAGCCAAGATATGTCTTCCCCTGGAAACACCATATATTTT
>TRBD1|TRBJ1-1|TRBV18|.|14
CASSETGRNTEAFF
TGTGCCAGCTCCGAGACAGGGAGGAACACTGAAGCTTTCTTT
>TRBD1|TRBJ2-2|TRBV2|.|17
CASSVDRTGKNTGELFF
TGTGCCAGCAGTGTCGATCGGACAGGAAAAAACACCGGGGAGCTGTTTTTT
>TRBD2|TRBJ2-1|TRBV4-2|.|16
CASSQDRSGGLNEQFF
TGTGCCAGCAGCCAAGATCGAAGCGGGGGTCTTAATGAGCAGTTCTTC
>.|TRBJ1-5|TRBV5-1|.|14
CASSLQGRDQPQHF
TGCGCCAGCAGCCTTCAGGGGAGGGATCAGCCCCAGCATTTT
>TRBD1|TRBJ1-2|TRBV6-6|.|13
CASSPDRGSGYTF
TGTGCCAGCAGTCCGGACAGGGGAAGTGGCTACACCTTC